The 3 T cell receptor beta chains reported below all come from one sample, sequenced in a study of cytomegalovirus exposure and HLA in healthy donors. PCR amplification relied on 60 Vbeta primers (plus 13 Jbeta primers). The data were produced by immunoSEQ multiplex PCR, yet TCRdb's version contains in-frame clones alone and is incomplete. Its table lists 90,000 to 130,000 clones. The sequencing input was PBMCs. Source of these receptors: a man younger than 45 in good health and CMV-seronegative.

This sequence joins TRBV6-4 and TRBJ1-1; D gene uncertain. Trimming pared 0 bases from V and 5 bases from J, leaving 7 bases between. The germline CDR1 and CDR2 sequences are MRHNA and SNTAGT. The length of the CDR3 is 13 residues. CDR3 loop: CASSDSFGTEAFF. The CDR3 bases are TGTGCCAGCAGTGACTCGTTCGGTACTGAAGCTTTCTTT.

The J gene is TRBJ1-1, the V gene TRBV15; D not resolved. This CDR3 region has 14 residues. V was trimmed by 4 bases and J by 3 bases, leaving 12 bases between them. Germline V gene data show CDR1 as LNHNV and CDR2 as YYDKDF (reference sequence). Here the CDR3 reads CATSNWRPYTEAFF. The CDR3 DNA reads TGTGCCACCAGCAATTGGAGGCCATACACTGAAGCTTTCTTT. The complete variable domain, with remaining parts taken from reference TRBV15 and TRBJ1-1, reads DAMVIQNPRYQVTQFGKPVTLSCSQTLNHNVMYWYQQKSSQAPKLLFHYYDKDFNNEADTPDNFQSRRPNTSFCFLDIRSPGLGDTAMYLCATSNWRPYTEAFFGQGTRLTVV.

The chain recombines TRBV5-6 with TRBJ2-7; 8 bases are a match to TRBD1. This CDR3 is 13 amino acids long. Germline values: CDR1 SGHDT, CDR2 YYEEEE. V shed 4 bases and J 5 bases; nucleotides not matched to a gene: 5. The CDR3, as DNA: TGTGCCAGCAGCCGGACAGGGAGTCACGAGCAGTACTTC. Its translation is CASSRTGSHEQYF.